These T cell receptor beta chains were read from a single sample in a study of blood T cell repertoires in COVID-19. Here immunoSEQ multiplex PCR was the method, and the copy in TCRdb shows in-frame clones only, minus some. The sample has approximately 350,000 clones, 80% to 90% seen once; the top ten hold about 1%. Sequencing used PBMCs or T cells enriched from blood (not recorded which). These receptors all stem from a young man who had recovered from COVID-19. Each CDR3 is given with its conserved first and last residue. The D gene is left open where the match is weak. Where a row states a size, it is once, few, many or the class of an expanded clone; other rows omit it.

>TRBJ2-7|TRBV19|-|-
CASSSSTGPYEQYF
TGTGCCAGTAGTTCATCGACAGGCCCCTACGAGCAGTACTTC
>TRBJ1-2|TRBV4-2|-|TRBD1
CASSQDFFQTGGNGYTF
TGTGCCAGCAGCCAAGATTTCTTCCAGACAGGGGGGAATGGCTACACCTTC
>TRBJ2-7|TRBV30|-|-
CAWRQGGEQYF
TGTGCCTGGAGGCAGGGAGGCGAGCAGTACTTC
>TRBJ2-7|TRBV27|-|TRBD1
CASSFSQAPTDRMAEQYF
TGTGCCAGCAGTTTTAGTCAGGCTCCCACGGACAGGATGGCCGAGCAGTACTTC
>TRBJ2-3|TRBV5-1|-|-
CASSATNRGDTQYF
TGCGCCAGCAGCGCGACTAATCGTGGAGATACGCAGTATTTT
>TRBJ2-7|TRBV11-2|-|TRBD2
CASSSVRGSGGPYEQYF
TGTGCCAGCAGCTCCGTTAGGGGTAGCGGGGGACCCTACGAGCAGTACTTC
>TRBJ2-3|TRBV10-1|-|TRBD2
CASSSGANTDTQYF
TGCGCCAGCAGTAGCGGGGCGAACACAGATACGCAGTATTTT
>TRBJ2-6|TRBV10-3|few|-
CAIKILPGSGANVLTF
TGTGCCATCAAGATTCTGCCCGGCTCTGGGGCCAACGTCCTGACTTTC
>TRBJ2-7|TRBV3-1/TRBV3-2|-|TRBD2
CASSFAGEYEQYF
TGTGCCAGCAGCTTTGCGGGGGAGTACGAGCAGTACTTC
>TRBJ2-5|TRBV7-2|-|-
CASTQQETQYF
TGTGCCAGCACCCAACAAGAGACCCAGTACTTC
>TRBJ1-4|TRBV5-1|-|-
CASSLDGGRWGKLFF
TGCGCCAGCAGCTTGGACGGGGGGCGCTGGGGAAAACTGTTTTTT
>TRBJ1-4|TRBV23-1|-|-
CASSQSPPAGCVLGEKLFF
TGCGCCAGCAGTCAATCCCCTCCCGCAGGCTGCGTTTTGGGTGAAAAACTGTTTTTT
>TRBJ1-6|TRBV7-8|-|-
CASSPGLHLNSPLHF
TGTGCCAGCAGCCCAGGATTACATCTCAATTCACCCCTCCACTTT
>TRBJ2-7|TRBV4-1|once|TRBD1
CASSPSAGTGGIYEQYF
TGCGCCAGCAGCCCCTCGGCCGGGACAGGGGGCATCTACGAGCAGTACTTC
>TRBJ1-3|TRBV6-5|-|-
CASSYIGNTIYF
TGTGCCAGCAGTTATATTGGAAACACCATATATTTT
>TRBJ1-5|TRBV6-5|-|-
CASSYSEAYQPQHF
TGTGCCAGCAGTTACTCCGAGGCGTACCAGCCCCAGCATTTT
>TRBJ2-7|TRBV10-3|-|-
CAIRPGNPTYEQYF
TGTGCCATCAGGCCCGGGAACCCAACCTACGAGCAGTACTTC
>TRBJ1-2|TRBV5-1|-|TRBD1
CASSGQGAAYGYTF
TGCGCCAGCAGCGGGCAGGGGGCTGCCTATGGCTACACCTTC
>TRBJ2-1|TRBV27|-|TRBD1
CASRSGTGSINEQFF
TGTGCCAGCAGGTCCGGGACAGGGTCGATAAATGAGCAGTTCTTC
>TRBJ2-1|TRBV29-1|once|TRBD2
CSVEEGSGSYNEQFF
TGCAGCGTTGAAGAAGGTAGCGGGTCCTACAATGAGCAGTTCTTC
>TRBJ1-4|TRBV5-1|-|TRBD1
CASSLGTGGAPEKLFF
TGCGCCAGCAGCTTGGGGACAGGGGGCGCACCTGAAAAACTGTTTTTT
>TRBJ2-2|TRBV6-2/TRBV6-3|-|-
CASSYFARGGELFF
TGTGCCAGCAGTTACTTTGCGCGGGGCGGGGAGCTGTTTTTT
>TRBJ2-3|TRBV27|-|-
CASSLSLTDTQYF
TGTGCCAGCAGTTTATCTCTGACAGATACGCAGTATTTT
>TRBJ2-3|TRBV29-1|-|-
CSVDPRAGTDTQYF
TGCAGCGTTGATCCCAGGGCTGGCACAGATACGCAGTATTTT
>TRBJ1-2|TRBV24-1|-|-
CATSDLFSLEFPRNYGYTF
TGTGCCACCAGTGATTTGTTTAGCTTGGAGTTCCCTCGGAACTATGGCTACACCTTC
>TRBJ1-2|TRBV6-5|-|-
CASSYPGRGGGYTF
TGTGCCAGCAGTTACCCTGGGAGGGGTGGAGGCTACACCTTC
>TRBJ2-1|TRBV4-1|-|TRBD2
CASSQVGGRGYNEQFF
TGCGCCAGCAGCCAAGTTGGCGGGAGAGGATACAATGAGCAGTTCTTC
>TRBJ2-1|TRBV27|-|-
CASSWGAAGPYNEQFF
TGTGCCAGCAGTTGGGGAGCGGCTGGTCCCTACAATGAGCAGTTCTTC